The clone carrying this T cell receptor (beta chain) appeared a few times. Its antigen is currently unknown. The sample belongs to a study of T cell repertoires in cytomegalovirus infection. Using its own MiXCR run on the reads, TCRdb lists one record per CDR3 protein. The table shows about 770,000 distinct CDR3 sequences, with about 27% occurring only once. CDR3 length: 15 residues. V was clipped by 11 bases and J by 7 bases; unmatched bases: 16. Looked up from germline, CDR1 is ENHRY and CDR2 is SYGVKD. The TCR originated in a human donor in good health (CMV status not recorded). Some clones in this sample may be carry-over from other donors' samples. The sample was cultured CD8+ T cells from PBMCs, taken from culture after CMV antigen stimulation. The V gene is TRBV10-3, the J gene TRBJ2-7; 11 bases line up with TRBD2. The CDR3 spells CASSLAGASYVEQYF. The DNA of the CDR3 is TGTGCCTCCTCACTAGCGGGGGCCTCCTACGTGGAGCAGTACTTC.